One and the same sample provided the 5 T cell receptor beta chains below, sequenced in a study of tissue T cells after allogeneic stem cell transplantation. Profiled with immunoSEQ multiplex PCR; TCRdb holds only in-frame clones, not every one. The data hold approximately 47,000 clones, with 73% observed a single time. The sequenced material came from sorted cells pooled from one or two spleens. These receptor sequences come from a pool of C57BL/6 mice in good health.

On this clone: One end of the junction fails to match germline, which may point to a read error. Gene names follow the mouse nomenclature. The read finishes 1 residue shy of the CDR3 end, and the germline J gene is used to complete it. V and J are TRBV19 and TRBJ1-1, with D possibly being TRBD1 (5 bases). This CDR3 region has 10 residues. The germline gives CDR1 FNHDT, CDR2 SITEND (reference sequence). CDR3 DNA (partial): TGTGCCAGCAAGGACACGGAAGTCTTC. Translated, it gives CASKDTEVF. The full CDR3 is CASKDTEVFF.

A note on this clone: Here the gene names and germline are mouse. The CDR3 end falls 1 residue outside the read, so it is completed with the germline J gene. The V call is TRBV31, the J call TRBJ2-5; no clear D gene. The V gene lost 1 base and the J gene lost 2 bases, with 7 bases spanning the gap. The CDR3 is 13 amino acids. The germline CDR1 and CDR2 sequences are GKSSPN and SITVG. Here the CDR3 reads CAWSRAGQDTQYF. The DNA read from the CDR3 is TGTGCCTGGAGTCGGGCAGGCCAAGACACCCAGTAC.

This clone was observed a handful of times. Gene names denote mouse genes. The read stops 1 residue short of the end of the CDR3; the missing end is completed from the germline J gene. The genes are TRBV3 and TRBJ2-7; 8 nucleotides agree with TRBD2. V was pared by 4 bases and J by 5 bases, with 4 bases of the junction left unmatched. The germline gives CDR1 SNHLY, CDR2 FYNGKV (reference sequence). The CDR3 extends over 13 amino acids. The part of the CDR3 DNA that was read is TGTGCCAGCAGCTCAATCTGGGGGGATGAACAGTAC. Amino acid sequence: CASSSIWGDEQY. The whole CDR3 protein is CASSSIWGDEQYF.

About this clone itself: The listed genes are named as in mouse. The read finishes 1 residue shy of the CDR3 end, and the germline J gene is used to complete it. V gene TRBV13-3 combines with J gene TRBJ1-2; D not resolved. Germline V gene data show CDR1 as NNHDY and CDR2 as SYVADS. Trimming stripped 1 base from V and 2 bases from J, with 6 bases between. This CDR3 is built from 13 residues. CDR3 sequence reads: CASSDTRNSDYTF. The covered CDR3 bases are TGTGCCAGCAGTGATACAAGGAACTCCGACTACACC.

To note about this clone: The genes and germline here are from mouse. The read halts 1 residue ahead of the CDR3 end, with the missing end drawn from the germline J gene. The genes are TRBV12-2 and TRBJ2-5; tentatively, D is TRBD1 or TRBD2 (5 bases each). Germline CDR1 SGHLS, CDR2 HYDKME. Trimming left V 4 bases short and J 5 bases short, with 15 bases between. The CDR3 extends over 14 amino acids. The chain's CDR3 is CASSPGGRGDTQYF. Incomplete CDR3 DNA: TGTGCCAGCTCCCCCGGGGGAAGGGGAGACACCCAGTAC. Using reference TRBV12-2 and TRBJ2-5 for the parts outside the CDR3, the full variable domain is NSGVVQSPRYIIKGKGERSILKCIPISGHLSVAWYQQTQGQELKFFIQHYDKMERDKGNLPSRFSVQQFDDYHSEMNMSALELEDSAVYFCASSPGGRGDTQYFGPGTRLLVL.